Listed below are T cell receptor beta chains from one sample, sequenced in a study of blood T cell repertoires in COVID-19. Only in-frame clones appear in the TCRdb table, and some are missing; sequencing was by immunoSEQ multiplex PCR. The profile shows tens of thousands of clones, about 88% of them singletons. The sequencing sample was made of peripheral blood. These TCRs come from a human donor in a cohort sampled during active COVID-19. CDR3s include the opening cysteine and the closing phenylalanine or tryptophan. D genes are given only for firm matches. Rows may omit the clone size; those that give it use once, few, many or a size class.

v_call	clone_size	j_call	d_call	cdr3_nt	cdr3_aa
TRBV2	few	TRBJ2-3	TRBD2	TGTGCCAGCGAGGGACTAGCGGGGGGGAATACAGATACGCAGTATTTT	CASEGLAGGNTDTQYF
TRBV5-5	NA	TRBJ1-2	NA	TGTGCCAGCAGCTTTATACCGACAGAGGGCTACACCTTC	CASSFIPTEGYTF
TRBV30	NA	TRBJ2-2	TRBD1	TGTGCCTGGGGGGGACAGGGGAACACCGGGGAGCTGTTTTTT	CAWGGQGNTGELFF
TRBV6-5	NA	TRBJ1-1	NA	TGTGCCAGCAGTTACTCGAACAGCAACACTGAAGCTTTCTTT	CASSYSNSNTEAFF
TRBV2	NA	TRBJ1-1	NA	TGTGCCAGCAGTGATGTAGGACAGCCGAACACTGAAGCTTTCTTT	CASSDVGQPNTEAFF
TRBV30	NA	TRBJ2-3	TRBD2	TGTGCCTGGAGGGGACTAGCGGGGGGGCCCACAGATACGCAGTATTTT	CAWRGLAGGPTDTQYF
TRBV5-5	few	TRBJ2-7	NA	TGTGCCAGCAGCTTGTGGCCCGACAGCTCCTACGAGCAGTACTTC	CASSLWPDSSYEQYF
TRBV5-8	NA	TRBJ1-1	NA	TGTGCCAGCAGCTTTGACCCGGGTCTCGCCCAAGCTTTCTTT	CASSFDPGLAQAFF
TRBV19	NA	TRBJ1-6	NA	TGTGCCAGTAGTCTCCCGGGACAATTTTCACCCCTCCACTTT	CASSLPGQFSPLHF
TRBV7-2	NA	TRBJ2-7	NA	TGTGCCAGCAGCTTAGGTTTGCCGTCCCAGGCCGAGCAGTACTTC	CASSLGLPSQAEQYF
TRBV6-2/TRBV6-3	NA	TRBJ1-5	NA	TGTGCCAGCAGCCTACTTCCGGGGGGTCAGCCCCAGCATTTT	CASSLLPGGQPQHF
TRBV15	NA	TRBJ2-5	NA	TGTGCCACCAGCAGAGATCGTAAGAGGCAGGGAGAGACCCAGTACTTC	CATSRDRKRQGETQYF
TRBV9	NA	TRBJ1-1	TRBD1	TGTGCCAGCAGCTTCGGACAGGGGGCTGAAGCTTTCTTT	CASSFGQGAEAFF
TRBV30	once	TRBJ1-2	NA	TGTGCCTGGAGGGGCGGAGGGCTCCCGAACTATGGCTACACCTTC	CAWRGGGLPNYGYTF
TRBV4-2	NA	TRBJ2-6	TRBD1	TGTGCCAGCAGCCAAGTACGGTTTTATGGGACAGGGCATCTCTCTGGGGCCAACGTCCTGACTTTC	CASSQVRFYGTGHLSGANVLTF
TRBV24-1	NA	TRBJ2-3	TRBD1	TGTGCCACCAGTGATTCGGACAGGGGGGGGTCTGATACGCAGTATTTT	CATSDSDRGGSDTQYF
TRBV28	NA	TRBJ2-7	TRBD2	TGTGCCAGCAGTTTTAGCGGGGGGATCTACGAGCAGTACTTC	CASSFSGGIYEQYF
TRBV3-1/TRBV3-2	NA	TRBJ2-2	NA	TGTGCCAGCAGCCCCCGAATGTGGGGAGCGGCCGGGGAGCTGTTTTTT	CASSPRMWGAAGELFF
TRBV3-1/TRBV3-2	NA	TRBJ2-2	NA	TGTGCCAGCAGCCAAGCCGCGAACACCGGGGAGCTGTTTTTT	CASSQAANTGELFF
TRBV2	once	TRBJ1-5	NA	TGTGCCAGCAGTGAGGGGAGGGATCAGCCCCAGCATTTT	CASSEGRDQPQHF
TRBV12-3/TRBV12-4	NA	TRBJ2-7	TRBD1	TGTGCCAGCAGCACAGGGGTTTCGGGGGAGCAGTACTTC	CASSTGVSGEQYF
TRBV7-9	NA	TRBJ1-4	TRBD1	TGTGCCAGCAGCCCTAAACAGGGGGGGAATGAAAAACTGTTTTTT	CASSPKQGGNEKLFF
TRBV9	NA	TRBJ1-1	NA	TGTGCCAGCAGTTTCACACAGGAAGCTGAAGCTTTCTTT	CASSFTQEAEAFF
TRBV10-3	NA	TRBJ2-7	NA	TGTGCCACGCTGGACGGAGGGTCCTACGAGCAGTACTTC	CATLDGGSYEQYF
TRBV6-5	NA	TRBJ1-1	NA	TGTGCCAGCAACCGGGGAGCAATGAACACTGAAGCTTTCTTT	CASNRGAMNTEAFF
TRBV4-3	NA	TRBJ2-3	TRBD1	TGCGCCAGCAGCCAACTATACCCGGGACAGACAACTTCAGATACGCAGTATTTT	CASSQLYPGQTTSDTQYF
TRBV6-6	NA	TRBJ2-2	TRBD2	TGTGCCAGCAGGGGGACTAGCGGGGTTACCGGGGAGCTGTTTTTT	CASRGTSGVTGELFF
TRBV29-1	NA	TRBJ1-1	TRBD1	TGCAGCGTTGAGGGACAGGTGAACACTGAAGCTTTCTTT	CSVEGQVNTEAFF
TRBV27	NA	TRBJ2-1	TRBD2	TGTGCCAGCAGTTCCGGGGGGGCGCCCTACAATGAGCAGTTCTTC	CASSSGGAPYNEQFF
TRBV6-5	few	TRBJ1-2	TRBD1	TGTGCCAGCAGTTACAGCAGGGGGCTAAACTATGGCTACACCTTC	CASSYSRGLNYGYTF
TRBV6-4	NA	TRBJ2-1	TRBD2	TGTGCCAGCAGTGGGGGACTAGCGGGGAACAATGAGCAGTTCTTC	CASSGGLAGNNEQFF
TRBV18	NA	TRBJ1-1	NA	TGTGCCAGCTCACCAAGAGGGGGGAACACTGAAGCTTTCTTT	CASSPRGGNTEAFF
TRBV10-1	NA	TRBJ2-3	NA	TGCGCCACCGGAGGGGGGGGAGAGAGCGATACGCAGTATTTT	CATGGGGESDTQYF
TRBV5-6	once	TRBJ2-7	TRBD2	TGTGCCAGCAGCTTGTTCGCAGCGGGGGTGGCCTACGAGCAGTACTTC	CASSLFAAGVAYEQYF
TRBV29-1	NA	TRBJ2-3	NA	TGCAGCGTTGAACTAGCGCACACAGATACGCAGTATTTT	CSVELAHTDTQYF
TRBV19	NA	TRBJ1-2	NA	TGTGCCAGTAGTATAGTGACGTCAACAAGGGGATTGTATGGCTACACCTTC	CASSIVTSTRGLYGYTF
TRBV12-5	few	TRBJ1-1	NA	TGTGCTAGTGGCCTGGCCGAATCTTGGGAGTATGGCGAGGAAGCTTTCTTT	CASGLAESWEYGEEAFF
TRBV3-1/TRBV3-2	NA	TRBJ2-6	NA	TGTGCCAGCAGGTTAGACAGTGGGGCCAACGTCCTGACTTTC	CASRLDSGANVLTF
TRBV18	NA	TRBJ2-5	NA	TGTGCCAGCTCCGGGGGTCTTGGGAAAGAGACCCAGTACTTC	CASSGGLGKETQYF
TRBV5-4	NA	TRBJ2-1	TRBD1	TGTGCCAGCAGCTCGGGAAACCGGGACAGGGGCTACAATGAGCAGTTCTTC	CASSSGNRDRGYNEQFF
TRBV5-4	NA	TRBJ2-5	TRBD1	TGTGCCAGCAGCCCGGGACAGGCTCAAGAGACCCAGTACTTC	CASSPGQAQETQYF
TRBV3-1/TRBV3-2	NA	TRBJ2-5	NA	TGTGCCAGCAGCCAATCGGGCAGGGGAGAGACCCAGTACTTC	CASSQSGRGETQYF
TRBV15	NA	TRBJ2-4	TRBD2	TGTGCCACCAGCAGAACTTCCGGGACTAGCGGGGTTCAGTACTTC	CATSRTSGTSGVQYF
TRBV30	NA	TRBJ1-2	NA	TGTGCCTGGAGTGTAGCGGGGTATGGCTACACCTTC	CAWSVAGYGYTF
TRBV29-1	NA	TRBJ1-1	NA	TGCAGCGTTGAAATCGTTGGGCAGGGAACTGAAGCTTTCTTT	CSVEIVGQGTEAFF
TRBV27	few	TRBJ1-3	TRBD1	TGTGCCAGCAGTTTATTAGGGACAGGGACTACCATATATTTT	CASSLLGTGTTIYF
TRBV7-3	once	TRBJ2-6	NA	TGTGCCAGCAGCCGAGGAGGAACAAGGGCCGGGGCCAACGTCCTGACTTTC	CASSRGGTRAGANVLTF
TRBV12-3/TRBV12-4	NA	TRBJ1-2	NA	TGTGCCAGCAGTTTAATGACAGCATATGGCTACACCTTC	CASSLMTAYGYTF
TRBV3-1/TRBV3-2	NA	TRBJ1-3	TRBD1	TGTGCCAGCAGCCAAGGACAGGGGCTAGGAAACACCATATATTTT	CASSQGQGLGNTIYF
TRBV19	NA	TRBJ2-1	TRBD1	TGTGCCTCCGGGACAGGGGGTTCCAATGAGCAGTTCTTC	CASGTGGSNEQFF
TRBV5-1	once	TRBJ2-5	NA	TGCGCCAGCAGCCGTTCGGGGGAACAAGAGACCCAGTACTTC	CASSRSGEQETQYF
TRBV5-4	once	TRBJ2-7	TRBD1	TGTGCCAGCAGCCGGGACAGCTACGAGCAGTACTTC	CASSRDSYEQYF
TRBV6-5	few	TRBJ1-5	NA	TGTGCCAGCGCGGGGGGAGGGTTCGGCAATCAGCCCCAGCATTTT	CASAGGGFGNQPQHF